Listed below are T cell receptor beta chains from one sample, sequenced in a study of shared clonotypes between healthy human individuals. Profiling relied on immunoSEQ multiplex PCR, and the TCRdb table lists in-frame clones only, not all of them. Of 95,000 to 120,000 clones detected, around 71% appear once; the ten largest clones hold roughly 24%. The source material was memory CD8+ T cells sorted from blood. These receptors were obtained from a woman under 40 in good health. The CDR3 runs from the conserved cysteine through the conserved F or W. The D gene is left open where the match is weak. Clone size appears in some rows only: once, few, many, or a class for an expanded clone.

many	TRBV27	TRBJ2-7	TRBD1	TGTGCCAGCAACTCCCTTGACAGGGCAATCTACGAGCAGTACTTC	CASNSLDRAIYEQYF
NA	TRBV28	TRBJ1-1	NA	TGTGCCAGCAGTTTCCCTGGTTTTCGGGGTAGGAACACTGAAGCTTTCTTT	CASSFPGFRGRNTEAFF
NA	TRBV13	TRBJ2-5	NA	TGTGCCAGCAACGACGGTAGGAACCAAGAGACCCAGTACTTC	CASNDGRNQETQYF
NA	TRBV7-6	TRBJ2-7	TRBD2	TGTGCCAGCAGCTTATGGGCGGGAGGAAGCTACGAGCAGTACTTC	CASSLWAGGSYEQYF
NA	TRBV19	TRBJ2-7	NA	TGTGCCAGTAGCCCCGGGGGGCTGGTCGAGCAGTACTTC	CASSPGGLVEQYF
NA	TRBV7-2	TRBJ2-7	TRBD2	TGTGCCAGCAGCCAAGTTACCGGGACTAGCGGCGGTGAGCAGTACTTC	CASSQVTGTSGGEQYF
once	TRBV4-1	TRBJ2-2	TRBD2	TGCGCCAGCAGCCAGAGTTGGAGGACTAGCGGGAGACCCGGGGAGCTGTTTTTT	CASSQSWRTSGRPGELFF
few	TRBV4-2	TRBJ2-3	TRBD1	TGTGCCAGCAGCCAGACCATAGGGGACAGGGCCCCGGGTACGCAGTATTTT	CASSQTIGDRAPGTQYF
NA	TRBV7-9	TRBJ2-1	TRBD1	TGTGCCAGCAGCGACAGGGGCCGTATGGTGGGCAATGAGCAGTTCTTC	CASSDRGRMVGNEQFF
NA	TRBV25-1	TRBJ2-4	NA	TGTGCCAGCAGTACACCAGATCAAGCTAAAAACATTCAGTACTTC	CASSTPDQAKNIQYF
NA	TRBV11-1	TRBJ1-2	NA	TGTGCCAGCACCATGGACCGGCTAGGCTACACCTTC	CASTMDRLGYTF
NA	TRBV2	TRBJ2-2	NA	TGTGCCAGCAGTGTAGCGACTAACACCGGGGAGCTGTTTTTT	CASSVATNTGELFF
NA	TRBV7-9	TRBJ2-2	NA	TGTGCCAGCAGCTTAGTGGGCCCTCGCACCGGGGAGCTGTTTTTT	CASSLVGPRTGELFF
few	TRBV7-9	TRBJ2-7	TRBD2	TGTGCCAGCAGCCAAGATCTAGCGGAAGCCTACGAGCAGTACTTC	CASSQDLAEAYEQYF
NA	TRBV7-8	TRBJ1-5	NA	TGTGCCAGCAGCTTAGCGAGATCGTACAATCAGCCCCAGCATTTT	CASSLARSYNQPQHF
NA	TRBV13	TRBJ1-2	NA	TGTGCCAGCAGCTTAGGTCGGAGCCAATCGTATGGCTACACCTTC	CASSLGRSQSYGYTF
many	TRBV5-4	TRBJ2-7	TRBD2	TGTGCCAGCAGCTTACTTGCGGGAGTAGGGGTGGGCGAGCAGTACTTC	CASSLLAGVGVGEQYF
NA	TRBV14	TRBJ2-1	NA	TGTGCCAGCAGCCAGAATAATGAGCAGTTCTTC	CASSQNNEQFF
many	TRBV9	TRBJ1-1	NA	TGTGCCAGCAGCGTTTCCTGGGGGGGCACTGAAGCTTTCTTT	CASSVSWGGTEAFF
NA	TRBV7-2	TRBJ2-1	TRBD2	TGTGCCAGCAGCTTAAGGTTCCCTAGCGGGGATCACAATGAGCAGTTCTTC	CASSLRFPSGDHNEQFF
NA	TRBV27	TRBJ2-3	NA	TGTGCCAGCAGTTTAAGTCGGTTCCAAGATACGCAGTATTTT	CASSLSRFQDTQYF
NA	TRBV30	TRBJ2-1	TRBD2	TGTGCCTGGAGTCAGGGACTAGCGGATTACAATGAGCAGTTCTTC	CAWSQGLADYNEQFF
NA	TRBV5-1	TRBJ2-1	NA	TGCGCCAGCAGCCCGATGGTGAGGAGCTCCTACAATGAGCAGTTCTTC	CASSPMVRSSYNEQFF
NA	TRBV10-3	TRBJ1-2	NA	TGTGCCATCAGTGAGGGGGCAGCCAACTATGGCTACACCTTC	CAISEGAANYGYTF
NA	TRBV11-1	TRBJ2-7	TRBD1	TGTGCCAGCAGCTCTAGGGACAGGATCTCCTACGAGCAGTACTTC	CASSSRDRISYEQYF
NA	TRBV6-5	TRBJ2-7	TRBD2	TGTGCCAGCAGCCAGGGAGGGGTTGTCTACGAGCAGTACTTC	CASSQGGVVYEQYF
few	TRBV27	TRBJ2-6	NA	TGTGCCAGCAGTTTTAGGGGGGTGGCTGGGGCCAACGTCCTGACTTTC	CASSFRGVAGANVLTF
NA	TRBV7-9	TRBJ1-3	NA	TGTGCCAGCAGCTTAGCGATGAGACACCCGTCCTCTGGAAACACCATATATTTT	CASSLAMRHPSSGNTIYF
NA	TRBV5-1	TRBJ2-7	NA	TGCGCCAGCAGCTTAAGGCGGGGTAGCGACTACGAGCAGTACTTC	CASSLRRGSDYEQYF
once	TRBV27	TRBJ2-7	NA	TGTGCCAGCAGTTTGGGCCTCGGGGCCTACGAGCAGTACTTC	CASSLGLGAYEQYF
many	TRBV6-4	TRBJ2-1	NA	TGTGCCAGCAGTGACTCGGATGCCCATGAGCAGTTCTTC	CASSDSDAHEQFF
NA	TRBV7-9	TRBJ2-7	NA	TGTGCCAGCAGCTTGGATGGGTCCGGATACGAGCAGTACTTC	CASSLDGSGYEQYF
once	TRBV5-1	TRBJ2-6	NA	TGCGCCAGCAGCCCCCCGGCTATCCTCCCTCCTGGGGCCAACGTCCTGACTTTC	CASSPPAILPPGANVLTF
NA	TRBV10-3	TRBJ1-3	NA	TGTGCCATCAGTGAGTGGGTCAGCCCCTCTGGAAACACCATATATTTT	CAISEWVSPSGNTIYF
NA	TRBV7-3	TRBJ2-5	NA	TGTGCCAGCAGCAGGGACTTGACAGAGACCCAGTACTTC	CASSRDLTETQYF
NA	TRBV7-6	TRBJ1-4	TRBD1	TGTGCCAGCAGCTGGACAGGGGGTTCGACTGAAAAACTGTTTTTT	CASSWTGGSTEKLFF
few	TRBV28	TRBJ2-7	NA	TGTGCCAGCCAAACGGGGGCATACGAGCAGTACTTC	CASQTGAYEQYF
few	TRBV29-1	TRBJ1-2	NA	TGCAGCGTTAAATGGTCCGCGGGCATTTATGGCTACACCTTC	CSVKWSAGIYGYTF
NA	TRBV5-1	TRBJ2-7	TRBD1	TGCGCCAGCAGCGTAGGGGGCGCGTGGTACGAGCAGTACTTC	CASSVGGAWYEQYF
NA	TRBV4-2	TRBJ1-1	TRBD1	TGTGCCAGCAGCCAAAAGGATGGGACAGCCCGTGAAGCTTTCTTT	CASSQKDGTAREAFF
NA	TRBV4-2	TRBJ2-7	NA	TGTGCCAGCAGCCAAGCTCCTGGATCTAGCCTCTACGAGCAGTACTTC	CASSQAPGSSLYEQYF
NA	TRBV5-1	TRBJ1-3	NA	TGCGCCAGCAGCTTCACCGGGACTGAGTTTTACTCTGGAAACACCATATATTTT	CASSFTGTEFYSGNTIYF
NA	TRBV5-6	TRBJ2-5	TRBD1	TGTGCCAGCAGCCGCACAGGGGTTAGGTTGGAGACCCAGTACTTC	CASSRTGVRLETQYF
few	TRBV29-1	TRBJ2-7	NA	TGCAGCGTTGTGGGCGGGCCAAGGGAGCAGTACTTC	CSVVGGPREQYF
NA	TRBV16	TRBJ2-5	NA	TGTGCCAGCAGCCAGTTAGGGACGTCGGAAGAGACCCAGTACTTC	CASSQLGTSEETQYF
NA	TRBV5-6	TRBJ1-2	NA	TGTGCCAGCAGCTTGGAGGGGCGGGGCCCCTATGGCTACACCTTC	CASSLEGRGPYGYTF
NA	TRBV11-2	TRBJ2-5	NA	TGTGCCAGCAGCTTAAGTCCGGGGACGGAGACCCAGTACTTC	CASSLSPGTETQYF
many	TRBV6-1	TRBJ2-3	TRBD2	TGTGCCAGCAGTGAACTAGCGGGCGGTACTAATACGCAGTATTTT	CASSELAGGTNTQYF
NA	TRBV11-2	TRBJ2-3	TRBD2	TGTGCCAGCAGCTCCTGGTTAGCGGGAGCCGTTGATACGCAGTATTTT	CASSSWLAGAVDTQYF
NA	TRBV6-4	TRBJ1-5	NA	TGTGCCAGCAGTGGAGGACGAGGCAATCAGCCCCAGCATTTT	CASSGGRGNQPQHF
NA	TRBV7-3	TRBJ2-7	TRBD1	TGTGCCAGCAGCGCAGGACAGGGGCCCTCCTACGAGCAGTACTTC	CASSAGQGPSYEQYF